The next 5 T cell receptor beta chains were all read from a single sample in a study of control samples from healthy donors and cancer patients. Assay used: immunoSEQ multiplex PCR; TCRdb lists only in-frame clones, some missing. The sample includes about 98,000 clones, under 95% of them seen just once. The sequencing sample was made of blood. Receptor source: a woman between 18 and 29 years old in good health.

The chain combines TRBV9 with TRBJ2-2; no firm D call. The V and J ends lost 0 bases and 5 bases respectively, with 5 bases between them. The CDR3 contains 13 residues. Germline V gives CDR1 SGDLS, CDR2 YYNGEE. CDR3 DNA sequence: TGTGCCAGCAGCGTAGGATGGACCGGGGAGCTGTTTTTT. Protein sequence: CASSVGWTGELFF.

The V call is TRBV4-3, the J call TRBJ2-7; D not certain. The germline V gene encodes CDR1 LGHNA and CDR2 YSLEER. The CDR3 has 12 amino acids. V was shortened by 11 bases and J by 7 bases, with 18 bases between the two germline ends. Written as DNA, the CDR3 is TGCGCCTCCCCCCCTTTCCCTGGTGAGCAGTACTTC. This encodes CASPPFPGEQYF.

V is TRBV6-6 and J is TRBJ2-7; D possibly matches TRBD1 or TRBD2 (6 bases each). This CDR3 is built from 13 residues. V lost 6 bases and J 7 bases, leaving 16 bases between the germline ends. Germline CDR1 MNHNY, CDR2 SVGAGI (reference sequence). This CDR3 is CASRDGGRVEQYF. CDR3 nucleotides: TGTGCCAGCAGGGATGGGGGGCGGGTAGAGCAGTACTTC.

The chain links TRBV2 to TRBJ2-3, with a weak D call TRBD1 (5 bases). The V gene's germline CDR1 is SNHLY and CDR2 FYNNEI. V gave up 6 bases and J gave up 0 bases, with 10 bases separating them. The CDR3 loop spans 14 amino acids. In nucleotides, the CDR3 is TGTGCCAGCAGAGACAGTGCTAGCACAGATACGCAGTATTTT. Protein: CASRDSASTDTQYF.

This chain joins TRBV10-1 and TRBJ1-1; 8 nucleotides line up with TRBD1. Germline V CDR1 and CDR2: WNHNN, SYGVQD (reference sequence). J lost 6 bases, V lost 3 bases, and 3 bases had no gene match. The CDR3 has 13 amino acids. CDR3 amino acids: CASSDEDRAEAFF. The CDR3 nucleotides read TGCGCCAGCAGTGATGAGGACAGGGCTGAAGCTTTCTTT.